This is a list of T cell receptor beta chains from one sample in a study of T-cell reconstitution after alpha-beta-depleted transplantation in children. One entry per CDR3 protein results from TCRdb running MiXCR on the PCR reads. The sample contains fewer than 500,000 distinct CDR3 sequences, approximately 41% of which appear only once. Sequences were derived from PBMCs, sampled before TCRalphabeta/CD19-depleted stem cell transplant. Every receptor here comes from a girl aged 2-10 years with aplastic anemia, due to receive a stem cell transplant. The CDR3 runs from the conserved cysteine through the conserved F or W. D genes are given only for firm matches. Size tells how often a clone was seen (once, few, many) or the class of an expanded clone, and some rows leave it out.

size	V	J	D	DNA	CDR3
NA	TRBV7-9	TRBJ2-1	TRBD1	TGTGCCAGCAGCTTAAGTCAGGGGGTGAGCAATGAGCAGTTCTTC	CASSLSQGVSNEQFF
many	TRBV5-1	TRBJ2-3	NA	TGCGCCAGCAGCTTGGCCCAGGATACGCAGTATTTT	CASSLAQDTQYF
NA	TRBV11-2	TRBJ2-3	TRBD2	TGTGCCAGCACCCTCCCCACCGGGACTAGCGGGACTTCTAGCACAGATACGCAGTATTTT	CASTLPTGTSGTSSTDTQYF
many	TRBV29-1	TRBJ2-1	TRBD1	TGCAGCGTCCGAGGGGGACAGGTGTACAATGAGCAGTTCTTC	CSVRGGQVYNEQFF
few	TRBV28	TRBJ2-5	TRBD2	TGTGCCAGCAGTTCCTTGAGCGGGGCGGGGGAGACCCAGTACTTC	CASSSLSGAGETQYF
many	TRBV11-2	TRBJ2-1	TRBD2	TGTGCCAGCAAGGGGGGACTAGCGGGAGGGAATGAGCAGTTCTTC	CASKGGLAGGNEQFF
NA	TRBV10-2	TRBJ2-1	TRBD2	TGCGCCAGCAGTGAGAAGGCTAGCGGGGTAATGGTGCAGTTCTTC	CASSEKASGVMVQFF
NA	TRBV28	TRBJ1-3	TRBD1	TGTGCCAGCAGTCCCGGGACAGGGGCTAGAAACACCATATATTTT	CASSPGTGARNTIYF
many	TRBV5-1	TRBJ2-1	NA	TGCGCCAGCAGCGACGTAGGTGGCCACAATGAGCAGTTCTTC	CASSDVGGHNEQFF
NA	TRBV5-4	TRBJ2-3	NA	TGTGCCAGCAGCTTGACGGCAGTTGAAGATACGCAGTATTTT	CASSLTAVEDTQYF
many	TRBV27	TRBJ2-7	TRBD2	TGTGCCAGCAGTTCGGGGACTAGCGGGAGAAACGAGCAGTACTTC	CASSSGTSGRNEQYF
NA	TRBV3-1	TRBJ2-1	TRBD2	TGTGCCACCTCAAGCGGGAGTACCTACAATGAGCAGTTCTTC	CATSSGSTYNEQFF
NA	TRBV27	TRBJ2-7	TRBD2	TGTGCCAGCAGTTCCGGACTAGTTGTGTACGAGCAGTACTTC	CASSSGLVVYEQYF
few	TRBV20-1	TRBJ2-3	NA	TGCAGTGCCTCAGTCGGGGCTACCCCTGACGCAGATACGCAGTATTTT	CSASVGATPDADTQYF
few	TRBV11-2	TRBJ2-5	NA	TGTGCCAGCAGCTTAGCGGTTGGCGTTCAAGGGACCCAGTACTTC	CASSLAVGVQGTQYF
NA	TRBV6-1	TRBJ1-1	NA	TGTGCCAGCATCCCGGGCCGACCATTTAGGGCTGAAGCTTTCTTT	CASIPGRPFRAEAFF
NA	TRBV5-1	TRBJ2-2	NA	TGCGCCAGCAGCTTGTCCAGGGGCGGGGAGCTGTTTTTT	CASSLSRGGELFF
NA	TRBV5-1	TRBJ2-5	TRBD2	TGCGCCAGCAGCCCCCCCACGGGGGGGCACCAAGAGACCCAGTACTTC	CASSPPTGGHQETQYF
NA	TRBV20-1	TRBJ2-7	NA	TGCAGTGCCCGCCGACAGAGCTCCTACGAGCAGTACTTC	CSARRQSSYEQYF
NA	TRBV4-3	TRBJ2-1	NA	TGCGCCAGCAGCCAACGATTCGGCGAGCCCTACAATGAGCAGTTCTTC	CASSQRFGEPYNEQFF
NA	TRBV5-1	TRBJ2-5	TRBD1	TGCGCCAGCAGCTTCCGGGACAGGGGGACCCAGGAGACCCAGTACTTC	CASSFRDRGTQETQYF